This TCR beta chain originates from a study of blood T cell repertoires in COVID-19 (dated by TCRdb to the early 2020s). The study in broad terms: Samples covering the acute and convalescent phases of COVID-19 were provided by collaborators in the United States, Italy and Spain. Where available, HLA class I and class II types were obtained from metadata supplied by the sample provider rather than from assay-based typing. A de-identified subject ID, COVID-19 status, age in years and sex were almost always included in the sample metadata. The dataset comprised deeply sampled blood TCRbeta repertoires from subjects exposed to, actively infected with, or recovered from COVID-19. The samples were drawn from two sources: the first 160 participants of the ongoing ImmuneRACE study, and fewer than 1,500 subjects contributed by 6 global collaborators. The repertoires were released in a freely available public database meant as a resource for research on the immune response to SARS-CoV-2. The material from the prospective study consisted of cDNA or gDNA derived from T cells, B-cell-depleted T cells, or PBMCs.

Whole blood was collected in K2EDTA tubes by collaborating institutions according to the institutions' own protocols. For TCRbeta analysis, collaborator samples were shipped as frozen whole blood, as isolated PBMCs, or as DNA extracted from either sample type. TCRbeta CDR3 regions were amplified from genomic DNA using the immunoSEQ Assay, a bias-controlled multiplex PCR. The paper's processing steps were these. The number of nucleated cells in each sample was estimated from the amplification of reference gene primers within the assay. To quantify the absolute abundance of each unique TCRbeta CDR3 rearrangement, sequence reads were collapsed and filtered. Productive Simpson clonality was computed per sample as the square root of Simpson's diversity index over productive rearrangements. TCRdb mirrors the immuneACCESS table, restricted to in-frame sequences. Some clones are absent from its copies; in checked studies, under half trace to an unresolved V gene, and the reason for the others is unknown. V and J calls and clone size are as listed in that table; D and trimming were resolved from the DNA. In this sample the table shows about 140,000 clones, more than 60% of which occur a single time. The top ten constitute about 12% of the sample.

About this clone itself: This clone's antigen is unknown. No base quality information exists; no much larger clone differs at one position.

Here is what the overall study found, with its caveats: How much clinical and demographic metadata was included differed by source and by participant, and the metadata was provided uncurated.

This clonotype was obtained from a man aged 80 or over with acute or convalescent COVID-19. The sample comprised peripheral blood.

The DNA sequence follows: TGTGCCAGCAGCTTAGCTGAGAATACGCAGTATTTT. Its product reads: CASSLAENTQYF. The chain is made from TRBV7-9 and TRBJ2-3; no D segment can be confidently identified. Sequences SEHNR (CDR1) and FQNEAQ (CDR2) are obtained from the germline V gene (reference sequence). V loses 0 bases, J loses 7 bases, and the germline ends lie 5 bases apart. Including the terminal cysteine and phenylalanine, the CDR3 comprises 12 residues. CDR3 DNA is the only sequence kept; it has 36 bases, read in frame from the first base.